This record covers a single T cell receptor beta chain. Its specificity is not known. This specimen comes from a study of T cell responses to AZD1222 COVID-19 vaccine. Study observations and caveats: Females made up more of the donors, who were largely white British, and clonal diversity may have come out too low. Repertoire sampling occurred only after the peak T cell response. AZD1222 recipients seropositive at baseline numbered only six or seven.

The repertoire was sequenced with immunoSEQ multiplex PCR; TCRdb's copy has only in-frame clones and lacks some. Altogether some 170,000 clones are present, around 92% being singletons, with the ten largest covering around 0.99%. This CDR3 comprises 14 residues. V lost 4 bases to trimming and J lost 2 bases, with 12 bases between them. Germline V CDR1 and CDR2: SGDLS, YYNGEE. The material sequenced was peripheral blood, taken 28 days after the second AZD1222 dose. The chain uses TRBV9 and TRBJ1-1; perhaps TRBD1 as D (5 bases). This clonotype was obtained from an adult who received the AZD1222 COVID-19 vaccine. DNA for the CDR3: TGTGCCAGCAGCCTGGGGGGACCTAACACTGAAGCTTTCTTT. This sequence encodes CASSLGGPNTEAFF. Full variable domain (outside the CDR3, taken from reference TRBV9 and TRBJ1-1): DSGVTQTPKHLITATGQRVTLRCSPRSGDLSVYWYQQSLDQGLQFLIQYYNGEERAKGNILERFSAQQFPDLHSELNLSSLELGDSALYFCASSLGGPNTEAFFGQGTRLTVV.